This entry describes one T cell receptor beta chain. What it binds is unknown. This specimen belongs to a study of glioma-infiltrating T cells. Study-wide background: Low-grade gliomas were grade II; glioblastomas were grade IV at initial diagnosis.

TCR alpha and beta CDR3 regions were amplified from RNA using iRepertoire nested multiplex PCR. TCRdb used MiXCR to reprocess the multiplex PCR reads, holding one entry per CDR3 protein. The sample lists more than 300,000 distinct CDR3 sequences, 35% to 45% seen once, with about 11% in the top ten. The CDR3 extends over 14 amino acids. V shed 4 bases and J shed 2 bases, with 12 bases lying between them. Germline V gene sequence: CDR1 LNHDA, CDR2 SQIVND (reference sequence). General study results and limits: Tissue and blood shared very few CDR3 sequences. Non-neoplastic patients had below-expected tissue-blood divergence, while all gliomas exceeded expectation. Patients with low tissue-blood divergence carried a signature set of shared blood CDR3 motifs.

The TCR comes from a human donor with low-grade glioma or glioblastoma, undergoing nonglioma brain surgery, or in good health (not recorded which). Sequencing was carried out using glioma tissue, nonneoplastic brain tissue, or PBMCs (not recorded which). This chain connects TRBV19 to TRBJ2-7, with D perhaps matching TRBD2 (5 bases). The CDR3: CASSTRDYTYEQYF. The CDR3 DNA follows: TGTGCCAGTAGTACTCGAGACTACACCTACGAGCAGTACTTC.